The subject of this entry is one T cell receptor (beta chain). The data stem from a study of T cell changes during pregnancy in multiple sclerosis. This CDR3 contains 13 residues. CDR1 is SNHLY and CDR2 is FYNNEI in the germline V gene. After removal of 6 bases from V and 8 bases from J, the junction contained 7 bases not matched to a gene. Sequenced by immunoSEQ multiplex PCR; TCRdb stores in-frame clones only, minus some. The table lists 55,000 to 70,000 clones, roughly 95% of them singletons, with roughly 0.33% in the top ten. The clonotype originates from a female donor with multiple sclerosis, enrolled in a pregnancy study. V and J are TRBV2 and TRBJ2-1; 7 nucleotides align to TRBD2. The specimen was CD4+ T cells from peripheral blood mononuclear cells, collected before pregnancy. This CDR3 reads CASRASTSDEQFF. CDR3 sequence (DNA): TGTGCCAGCAGGGCATCCACTAGCGATGAGCAGTTCTTC.